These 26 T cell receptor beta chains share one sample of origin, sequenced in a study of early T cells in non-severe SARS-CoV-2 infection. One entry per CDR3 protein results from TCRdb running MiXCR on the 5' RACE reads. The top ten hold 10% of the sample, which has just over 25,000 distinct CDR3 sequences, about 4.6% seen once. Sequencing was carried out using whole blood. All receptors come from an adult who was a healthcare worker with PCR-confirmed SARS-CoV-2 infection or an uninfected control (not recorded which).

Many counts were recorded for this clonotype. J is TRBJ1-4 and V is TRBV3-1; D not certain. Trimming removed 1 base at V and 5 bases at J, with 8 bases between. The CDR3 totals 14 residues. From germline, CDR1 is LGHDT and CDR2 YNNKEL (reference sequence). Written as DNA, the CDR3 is TGTGCCAGCAGCCAAGGGGTACAGAATGAAAAACTGTTTTTT. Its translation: CASSQGVQNEKLFF.

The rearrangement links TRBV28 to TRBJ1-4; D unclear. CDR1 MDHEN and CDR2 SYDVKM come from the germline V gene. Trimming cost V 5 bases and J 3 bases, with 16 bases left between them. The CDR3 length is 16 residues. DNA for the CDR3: TGTGCCAGCAGTCCAATCAAAGGCCGTTCTAATGAAAAACTGTTTTTT. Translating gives CASSPIKGRSNEKLFF. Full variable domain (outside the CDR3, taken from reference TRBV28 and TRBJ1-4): DVKVTQSSRYLVKRTGEKVFLECVQDMDHENMFWYRQDPGLGLRLIYFSYDVKMKEKGDIPEGYSVSREKKERFSLILESASTNQTSMYLCASSPIKGRSNEKLFFGSGTQLSVL.

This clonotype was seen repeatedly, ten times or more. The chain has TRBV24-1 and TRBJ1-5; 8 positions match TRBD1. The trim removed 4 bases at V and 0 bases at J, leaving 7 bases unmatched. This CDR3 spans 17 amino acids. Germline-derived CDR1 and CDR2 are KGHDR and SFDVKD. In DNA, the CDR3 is TGTGCCACCAGTGACACCAGGACAGGGAATAGCAATCAGCCCCAGCATTTT. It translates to CATSDTRTGNSNQPQHF.

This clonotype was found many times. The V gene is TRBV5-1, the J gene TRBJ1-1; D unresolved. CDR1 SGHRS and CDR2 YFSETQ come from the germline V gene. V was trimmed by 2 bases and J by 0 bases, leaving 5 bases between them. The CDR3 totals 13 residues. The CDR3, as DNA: TGCGCCAGCAGCTTCTCTTTGAACACTGAAGCTTTCTTT. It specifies CASSFSLNTEAFF.

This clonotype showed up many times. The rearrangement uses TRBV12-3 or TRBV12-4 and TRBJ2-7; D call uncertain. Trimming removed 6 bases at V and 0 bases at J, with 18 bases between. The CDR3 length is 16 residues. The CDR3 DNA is TGTGCCAGCAGGCTACTACGGAACGAACTCTCCTACGAGCAGTACTTC. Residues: CASRLLRNELSYEQYF.

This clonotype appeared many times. CDR3 nucleotide sequence: TGTGCCGCCCGGACAGGGGGGCTAGAGGGTGGCTACACCTTC. Residues: CAARTGGLEGGYTF. The J gene is TRBJ1-2, the V gene TRBV28; TRBD1 matches at 10 bases. This CDR3 has 14 amino acids. Germline lookup yields CDR1 MDHEN and CDR2 SYDVKM. Unmatched junction bases numbered 13, after V lost 11 bases and J lost 7 bases.

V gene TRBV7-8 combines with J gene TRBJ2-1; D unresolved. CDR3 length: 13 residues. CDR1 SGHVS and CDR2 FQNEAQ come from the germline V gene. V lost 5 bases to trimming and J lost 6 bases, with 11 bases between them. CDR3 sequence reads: CASSMTLPNEQFF. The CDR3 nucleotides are TGTGCCAGCAGCATGACCCTCCCCAATGAGCAGTTCTTC.

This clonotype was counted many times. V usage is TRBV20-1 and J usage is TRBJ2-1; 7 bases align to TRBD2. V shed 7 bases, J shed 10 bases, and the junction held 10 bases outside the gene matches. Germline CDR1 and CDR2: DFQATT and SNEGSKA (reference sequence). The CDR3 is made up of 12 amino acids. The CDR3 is CSGGRESFEQFF. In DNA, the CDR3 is TGCAGTGGCGGGAGAGAGAGCTTCGAGCAGTTCTTC.

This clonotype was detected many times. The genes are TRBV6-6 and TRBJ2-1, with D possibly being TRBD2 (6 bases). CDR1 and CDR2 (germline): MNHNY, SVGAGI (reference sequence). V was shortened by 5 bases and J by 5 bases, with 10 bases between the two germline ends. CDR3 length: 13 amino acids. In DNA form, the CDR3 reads TGTGCCAGCAGTGGGGACTTCGACAATGAGCAGTTCTTC. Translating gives CASSGDFDNEQFF.

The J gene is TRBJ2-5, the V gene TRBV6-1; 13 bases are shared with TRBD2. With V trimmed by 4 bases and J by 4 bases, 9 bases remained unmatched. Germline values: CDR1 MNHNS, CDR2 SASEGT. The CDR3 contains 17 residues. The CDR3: CASSGARTSGSRETQYF. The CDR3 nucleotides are TGTGCCAGCAGTGGAGCTAGGACTAGCGGGAGTCGAGAGACCCAGTACTTC.

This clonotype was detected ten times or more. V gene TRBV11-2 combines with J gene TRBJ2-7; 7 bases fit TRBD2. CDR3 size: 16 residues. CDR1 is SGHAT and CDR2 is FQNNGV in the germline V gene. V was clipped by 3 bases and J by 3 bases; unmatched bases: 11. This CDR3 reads CASSFELGGPNYEQYF. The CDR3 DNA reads TGTGCCAGCAGCTTTGAGTTGGGAGGGCCTAACTACGAGCAGTACTTC.

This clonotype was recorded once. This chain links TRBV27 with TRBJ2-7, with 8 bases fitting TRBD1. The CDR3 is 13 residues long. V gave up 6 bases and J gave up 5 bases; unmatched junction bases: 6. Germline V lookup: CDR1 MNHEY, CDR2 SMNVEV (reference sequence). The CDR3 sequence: CASSRQGSNEQYF. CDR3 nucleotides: TGTGCCAGCAGCCGACAGGGGTCGAACGAGCAGTACTTC.

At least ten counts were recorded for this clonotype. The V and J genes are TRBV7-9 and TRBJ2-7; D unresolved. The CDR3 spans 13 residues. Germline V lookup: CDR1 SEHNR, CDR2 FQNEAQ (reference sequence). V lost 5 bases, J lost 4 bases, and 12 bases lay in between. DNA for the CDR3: TGTGCCAGCAGCCCCCTGGTTCTTTACGAGCAGTACTTC. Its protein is CASSPLVLYEQYF.

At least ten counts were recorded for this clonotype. The CDR3 loop is CSVKQGAGTEAFF. CDR3 coding DNA: TGCAGCGTGAAACAGGGGGCAGGCACTGAAGCTTTCTTT. The chain couples TRBV29-1 to TRBJ1-1; 9 bases map to TRBD1. Unmatched junction bases numbered 6, after V lost 6 bases and J lost 4 bases. Germline V lookup: CDR1 SQVTM, CDR2 ANQGSEA. The CDR3 is 13 amino acids.

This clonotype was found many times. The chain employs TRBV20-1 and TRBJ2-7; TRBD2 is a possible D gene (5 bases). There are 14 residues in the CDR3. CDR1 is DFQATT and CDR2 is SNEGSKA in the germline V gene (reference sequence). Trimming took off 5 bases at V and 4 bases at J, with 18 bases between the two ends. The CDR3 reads CSALKPGSLYEQYF. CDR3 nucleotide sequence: TGCAGTGCTTTAAAACCTGGGAGTCTATACGAGCAGTACTTC.

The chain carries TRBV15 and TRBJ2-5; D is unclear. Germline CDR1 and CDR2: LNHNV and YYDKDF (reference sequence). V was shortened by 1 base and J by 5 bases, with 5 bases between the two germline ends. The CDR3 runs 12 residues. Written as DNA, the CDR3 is TGTGCCACCAGCAGAGCTCGCGAGACCCAGTACTTC. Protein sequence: CATSRARETQYF.

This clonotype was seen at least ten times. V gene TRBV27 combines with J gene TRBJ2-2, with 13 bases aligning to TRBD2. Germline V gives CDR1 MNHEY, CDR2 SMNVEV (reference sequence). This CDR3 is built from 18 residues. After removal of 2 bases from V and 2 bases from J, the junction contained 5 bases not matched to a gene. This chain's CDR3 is CASSLLTSGRLNTGELFF. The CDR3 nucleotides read TGTGCCAGCAGTTTACTGACTAGCGGGAGGCTAAACACCGGGGAGCTGTTTTTT.

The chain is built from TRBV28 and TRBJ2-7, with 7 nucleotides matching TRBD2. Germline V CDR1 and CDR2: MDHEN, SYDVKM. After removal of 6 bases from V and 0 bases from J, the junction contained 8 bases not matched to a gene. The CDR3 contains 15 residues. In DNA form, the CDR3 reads TGTGCCAGCAGCGAACCCAGCGGGAACTCCTACGAGCAGTACTTC. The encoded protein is CASSEPSGNSYEQYF.

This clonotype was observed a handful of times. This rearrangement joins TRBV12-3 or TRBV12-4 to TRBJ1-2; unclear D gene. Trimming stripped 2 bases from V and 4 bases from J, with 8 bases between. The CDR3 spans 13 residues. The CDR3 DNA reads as TGTGCCAGCAGTTTATACAGCGCCTATGGCTACACCTTC. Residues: CASSLYSAYGYTF.

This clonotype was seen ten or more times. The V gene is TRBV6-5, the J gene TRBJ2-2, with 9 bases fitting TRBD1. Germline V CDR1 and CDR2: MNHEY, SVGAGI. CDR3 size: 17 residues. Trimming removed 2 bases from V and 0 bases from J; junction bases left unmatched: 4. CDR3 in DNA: TGTGCCAGCAGTTACGGGACAGGGTCTACGAACACCGGGGAGCTGTTTTTT. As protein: CASSYGTGSTNTGELFF.

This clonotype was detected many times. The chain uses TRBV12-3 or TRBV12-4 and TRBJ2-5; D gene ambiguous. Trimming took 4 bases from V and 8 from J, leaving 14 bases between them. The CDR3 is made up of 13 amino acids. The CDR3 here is CASSWTPSKTQYF. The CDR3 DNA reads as TGTGCCAGCAGTTGGACCCCAAGTAAAACCCAGTACTTC.

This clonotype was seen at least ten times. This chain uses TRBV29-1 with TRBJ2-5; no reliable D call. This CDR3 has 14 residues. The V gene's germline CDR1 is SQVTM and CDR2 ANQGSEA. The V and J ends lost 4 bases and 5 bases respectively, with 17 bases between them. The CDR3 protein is CSVGGTPRPETQYF. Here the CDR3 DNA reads TGCAGCGTTGGGGGTACTCCAAGGCCCGAGACCCAGTACTTC.

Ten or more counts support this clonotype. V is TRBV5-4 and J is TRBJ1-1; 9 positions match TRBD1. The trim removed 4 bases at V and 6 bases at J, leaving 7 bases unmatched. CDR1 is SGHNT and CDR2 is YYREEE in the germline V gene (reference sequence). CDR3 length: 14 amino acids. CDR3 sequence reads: CASSEGQGPAEAFF. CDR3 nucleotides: TGTGCCAGCAGCGAGGGACAGGGACCGGCTGAAGCTTTCTTT. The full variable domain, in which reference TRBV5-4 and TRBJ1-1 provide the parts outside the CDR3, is ETGVTQSPTHLIKTRGQQVTLRCSSQSGHNTVSWYQQALGQGPQFIFQYYREEENGRGNFPPRFSGLQFPNYSSELNVNALELDDSALYLCASSEGQGPAEAFFGQGTRLTVV.

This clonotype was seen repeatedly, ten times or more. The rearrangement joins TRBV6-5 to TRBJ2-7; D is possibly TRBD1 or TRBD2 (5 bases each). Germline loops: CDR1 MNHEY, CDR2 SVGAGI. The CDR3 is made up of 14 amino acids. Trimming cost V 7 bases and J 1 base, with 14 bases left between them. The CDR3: CASTTQGGSYEQYF. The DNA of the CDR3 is TGTGCCAGCACCACCCAGGGCGGGTCCTACGAGCAGTACTTC.

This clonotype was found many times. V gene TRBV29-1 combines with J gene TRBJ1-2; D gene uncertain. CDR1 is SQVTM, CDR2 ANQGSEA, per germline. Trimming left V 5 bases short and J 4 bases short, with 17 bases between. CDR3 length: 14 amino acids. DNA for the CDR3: TGCAGCGTTCTGAAGGGCTATGGTGTCTATGGCTACACCTTC. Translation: CSVLKGYGVYGYTF.

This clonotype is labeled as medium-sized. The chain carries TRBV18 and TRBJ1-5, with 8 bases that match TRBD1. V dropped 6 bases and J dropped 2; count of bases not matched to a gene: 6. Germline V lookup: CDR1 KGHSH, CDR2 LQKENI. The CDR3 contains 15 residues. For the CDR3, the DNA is TGTGCCAGCTCCCTAGGGACAGGCGGCAATCAGCCCCAGCATTTT. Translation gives CASSLGTGGNQPQHF.